This T cell receptor (beta chain) derives from a study of shared clonotypes between healthy human individuals (dated by TCRdb to 2018 to 2020). A note on the overall study: The cohort comprised a couple of women and a few men aged 18 to 49 years. Per donor, three plates each were used for CD4 naive and CD4 memory, two for CD8 naive, and one for CD8 memory. To estimate repertoire size and how much clonotypes are shared between individuals, the study performed deep sequencing of blood TCR repertoires from a handful of healthy adults. To increase sequencing depth and limit assay-specific biases, TCR repertoire library preparation and sequencing were carried out by different laboratories using diverse techniques. Per donor, leukapheresis produced somewhere between about 0.94 and 8.9 billion PBMCs. Summary of the overall study and its limitations: The genetic and exposure-history diversity represented was limited by the small number of donors. Sampling was limited to blood, and TCR repertoires in tissue likely differ from TCR repertoires in blood. Clonotypes shared by all four sorted-subset donors showed higher generation probabilities than non-shared clonotypes. Estimated clonotype richness was generally larger for naive than for memory subsets. Rarefaction of sorted-subset datasets indicated incomplete sequencing despite the large sequencing depth. When a few donors were compared, the shared fraction of clonotypes was approximately 5% for naive CD4, over 3% for naive CD8, 2.3% for memory CD4, and about 0.36% for memory CD8. Pairwise subsampling led to the expectation that sequencing depth would affect the degree of clonotype sharing among donors.

TCR CDR3 regions were amplified from genomic DNA by multiplex PCR using the deep immunoSEQ assay. Extracted genomic DNA from each cell subset was distributed evenly across all wells of several immunoSEQ 96-well plates, and each plate was treated as a replicate. For sorted subsets, roughly 200 ng of genomic DNA, equivalent to some 30,000 T cell genomes, went into each replicate PCR. Purified libraries were quantified with a Qubit 3.0 fluorometer, sized on a Bioanalyzer 2100, and re-quantified with the KAPA Library Quantification kit. A separate single-read 150-cycle Illumina NextSeq 550 flow cell was used to sequence each immunoSEQ 96-well plate. The authors' pipeline ran thus. Because the immunoSEQ output held only junctional sequences and lacked quality scores, the filtering could not match the filtering applied to full-length reads. Sequences were annotated with PyIR, a Python wrapper for IgBLAST v1.9, and V/J genes and CDR3 were assigned using IMGT germline references. Reads were filtered out if the reads had weak V/J assignments (E-value above 1e-6), no CDR3, stop codons, out-of-frame junctions, or ambiguous translated residues. V3J clonotypes were defined as sequences sharing an identical inferred V gene, J gene, and CDR3 amino acid sequence. Percentage overlap between repertoires was computed as shared unique clonotypes divided by the size of the smaller repertoire. RTK rarefaction, the Chao1 estimator, and Recon v2.1 estimates of unobserved clonotypes were used to assess repertoire richness. Generation probabilities for all TCRbeta clonotypes obtained by the gDNA method from a handful of donors were computed using OLGA. In its TCRdb copy, this immuneACCESS table keeps in-frame sequences only and misses some clones. Where compared with another copy, unresolved V genes explain less than half of these, and the others have no known cause. V, J and clone size derive from that table, while D and trimming were established from the DNA sequence. This sample comprises approximately 1,500,000 clones, 95% to 99% of them detected only once. The ten largest clones take up about 0.4% of the sample.

To note about this clone: The antigen it binds to is not known. Base qualities were left out, and no much larger clone turns up one base away.

The donors were healthy, HIV-negative adults with no recently reported acute infections or vaccinations. Every donor was a Caucasian adult living in Nashville, Tennessee, USA. Magnetic negative selection was used to enrich CD4+ T cells, after which naive cells were positively selected on CD45RA and the negative fraction became the memory subset. Blood was obtained by leukapheresis, after which PBMCs were separated by Ficoll-Histopaque density gradient centrifugation and cryopreserved in liquid nitrogen vapor phase. Analytical flow cytometry was used to check the purity and quantity of each magnetically sorted T cell population. Genomic DNA was isolated from each sorted fraction and quantified by UV absorbance on a Nanodrop 2000c. V trim: 8 bases; J trim: 5 bases; unmatched bases: 12. From a lookup of the germline V gene, CDR1 and CDR2 are WSHSY and SAAADI. The CDR3 contains 16 residues, cysteine and phenylalanine counted. The sequence is cut down to CDR3 DNA, 48 bases in frame from base 1.

This sequence was found in a young man in good health. The chain employs TRBV10-2 and TRBJ1-1, with 12 bases matching TRBD1. The sample comprised naive CD4+ T cells sorted from blood. The label giving this sample's cell subset or site can be read as: CD45RA+ positively selected. The CDR3 here reads CASVGTGGLRRTEAFF. The nucleotide sequence reads as follows: TGCGCCAGCGTCGGGACAGGGGGCCTACGTCGGACTGAAGCTTTCTTT.